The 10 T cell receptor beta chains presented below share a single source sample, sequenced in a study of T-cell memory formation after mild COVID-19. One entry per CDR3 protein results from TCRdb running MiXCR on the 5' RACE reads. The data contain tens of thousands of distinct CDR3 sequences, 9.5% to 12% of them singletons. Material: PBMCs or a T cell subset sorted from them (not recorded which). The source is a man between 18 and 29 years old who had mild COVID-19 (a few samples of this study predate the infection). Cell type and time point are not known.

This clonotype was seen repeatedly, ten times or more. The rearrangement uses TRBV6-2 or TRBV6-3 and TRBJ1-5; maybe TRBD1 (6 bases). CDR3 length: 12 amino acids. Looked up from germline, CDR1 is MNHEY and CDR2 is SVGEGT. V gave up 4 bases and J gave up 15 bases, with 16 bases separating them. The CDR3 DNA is TGTGCCAGCAGTTCGGGGGCCGCGGGGACGCATTTT. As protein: CASSSGAAGTHF.

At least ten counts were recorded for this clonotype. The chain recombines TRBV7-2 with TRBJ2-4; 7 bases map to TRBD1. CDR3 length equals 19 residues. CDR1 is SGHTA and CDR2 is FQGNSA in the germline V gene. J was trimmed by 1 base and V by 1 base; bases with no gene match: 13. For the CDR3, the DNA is TGTGCCAGCAGCTTAGGAGGCAGGGGGACCATGTTGGCCAAAAACATTCAGTACTTC. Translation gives CASSLGGRGTMLAKNIQYF. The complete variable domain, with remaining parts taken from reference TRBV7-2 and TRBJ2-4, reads GAGVSQSPSNKVTEKGKDVELRCDPISGHTALYWYRQSLGQGLEFLIYFQGNSAPDKSGLPSDRFSAERTGGSVSTLTIQRTQQEDSAVYLCASSLGGRGTMLAKNIQYFGAGTRLSVL.

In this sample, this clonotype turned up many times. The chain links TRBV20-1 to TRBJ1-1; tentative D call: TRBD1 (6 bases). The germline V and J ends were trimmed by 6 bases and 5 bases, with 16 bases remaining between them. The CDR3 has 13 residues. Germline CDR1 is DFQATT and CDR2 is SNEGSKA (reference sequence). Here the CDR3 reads CSAAPGVWTEAFF. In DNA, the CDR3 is TGCAGTGCGGCACCAGGGGTTTGGACTGAAGCTTTCTTT.

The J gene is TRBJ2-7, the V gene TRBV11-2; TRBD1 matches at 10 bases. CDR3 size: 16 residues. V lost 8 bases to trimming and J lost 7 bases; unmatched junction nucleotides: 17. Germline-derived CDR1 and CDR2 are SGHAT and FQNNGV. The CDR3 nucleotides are TGTGCCAGCCAACTCTCCCGGGACAGGGGATTGGGAGAGCAGTACTTC. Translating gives CASQLSRDRGLGEQYF. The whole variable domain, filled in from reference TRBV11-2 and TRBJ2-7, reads EAGVAQSPRYKIIEKRQSVAFWCNPISGHATLYWYQQILGQGPKLLIQFQNNGVVDDSQLPKDRFSAERLKGVDSTLKIQPAKLEDSAVYLCASQLSRDRGLGEQYFGPGTRLTVT.

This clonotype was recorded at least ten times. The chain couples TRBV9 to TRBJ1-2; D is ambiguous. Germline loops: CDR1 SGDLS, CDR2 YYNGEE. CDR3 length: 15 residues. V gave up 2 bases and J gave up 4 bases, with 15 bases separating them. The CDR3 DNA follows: TGTGCCAGCAGCGTCGGATCAAGGTCTGGCTATGGCTACACCTTC. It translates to CASSVGSRSGYGYTF.

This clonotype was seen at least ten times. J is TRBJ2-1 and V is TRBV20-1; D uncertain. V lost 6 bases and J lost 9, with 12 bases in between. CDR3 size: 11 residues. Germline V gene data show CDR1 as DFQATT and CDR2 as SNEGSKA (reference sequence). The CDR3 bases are TGCAGTGCCCCATCCCCGAGTGAGCAGTTCTTC. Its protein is CSAPSPSEQFF.

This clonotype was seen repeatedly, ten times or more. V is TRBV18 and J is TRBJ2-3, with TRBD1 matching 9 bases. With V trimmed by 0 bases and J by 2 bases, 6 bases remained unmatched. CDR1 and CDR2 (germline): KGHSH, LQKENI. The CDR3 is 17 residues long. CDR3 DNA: TGTGCCAGCTCACCACCCGCCGGGACAGGGATCACAGATACGCAGTATTTT. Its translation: CASSPPAGTGITDTQYF.

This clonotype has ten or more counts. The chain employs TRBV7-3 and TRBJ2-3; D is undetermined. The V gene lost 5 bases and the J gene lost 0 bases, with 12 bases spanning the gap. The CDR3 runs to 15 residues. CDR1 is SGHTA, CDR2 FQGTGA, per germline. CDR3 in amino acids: CASSLDPASTDTQYF. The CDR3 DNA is TGTGCCAGCAGCCTCGACCCGGCTAGCACAGATACGCAGTATTTT.

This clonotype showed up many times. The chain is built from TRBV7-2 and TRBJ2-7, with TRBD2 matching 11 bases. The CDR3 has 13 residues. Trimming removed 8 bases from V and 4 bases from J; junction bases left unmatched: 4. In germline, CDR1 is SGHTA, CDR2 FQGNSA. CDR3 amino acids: CASGLAGGYEQYV. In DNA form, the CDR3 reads TGTGCCAGCGGGCTAGCGGGGGGATACGAGCAGTACGTC.

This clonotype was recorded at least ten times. The chain's CDR3 is CASYSPGANVLTF. CDR3 DNA sequence: TGTGCCTCATACTCTCCTGGGGCCAACGTCCTGACTTTC. The genes are TRBV2 and TRBJ2-6; the D is unclear. The V gene's germline CDR1 is SNHLY and CDR2 FYNNEI. Trimming pared 11 bases from V and 2 bases from J, leaving 10 bases between. The CDR3 is 13 amino acids.